The rows below give T cell receptor beta chains drawn from one sample of a study of T cell changes during pregnancy in multiple sclerosis. Profiled with immunoSEQ multiplex PCR; TCRdb holds only in-frame clones, not every one. The data show 58,000 or so clones, roughly 90% seen once. Sequenced here: peripheral blood, sampled in the first trimester of pregnancy. The receptor set was obtained from a female donor with multiple sclerosis, enrolled in a pregnancy study. Both conserved end residues are part of each CDR3. The order of the fields is D gene, V gene, J gene, clone size, CDR3 DNA, CDR3 protein. D genes are given only for firm matches. Where a row states a size, it is once, few, many or the class of an expanded clone; other rows omit it.

>TRBD2|TRBV15|TRBJ2-7|NA
TGTGCCACCAGAGGACTAGGGACCTACGAGCAGTACTTC
CATRGLGTYEQYF
>TRBD2|TRBV10-2|TRBJ2-7|NA
TGCGCCAGCAGTGAACTAGCGGGGGGGAACTACGAGCAGTACTTC
CASSELAGGNYEQYF
>TRBD2|TRBV10-3|TRBJ2-7|NA
TGTGCCATCAGAGCTAGCGGGGGAGCAGACGAGCAGTACTTC
CAIRASGGADEQYF
>NA|TRBV11-2|TRBJ2-1|NA
TGTGCCAGCAGCTCGCCGGACTCCAATGAGCAGTTCTTC
CASSSPDSNEQFF
>NA|TRBV7-9|TRBJ1-6|NA
TGTGCCAGCAGCGGTTCAGGGCCCAGCTCCTATAATTCACCCCTCCACTTT
CASSGSGPSSYNSPLHF
>NA|TRBV29-1|TRBJ1-2|NA
TGCAGCGTTCCAGGGTCACTCGATGGCTACACCTTC
CSVPGSLDGYTF
>TRBD1|TRBV5-1|TRBJ2-6|NA
TGCGCCAGCAGCAATAGATGGGACAGGGCCATCTCTGGGGCCAACGTCCTGACTTTC
CASSNRWDRAISGANVLTF
>NA|TRBV4-2|TRBJ1-2|once
TGTGCCAGCAGCCAAGATGCCCAGGACTATGGCTACACCTTC
CASSQDAQDYGYTF
>TRBD2|TRBV28|TRBJ2-3|NA
TGTGCCAGCAGAACCTCGGGGGGGCGCGGGGTTACGCAGTATTTT
CASRTSGGRGVTQYF
>NA|TRBV5-1|TRBJ2-7|NA
TGCGCCAGCAGCTCCCCCTCGAGCTCCTACGAGCAGTACTTC
CASSSPSSSYEQYF
>NA|TRBV4-3|TRBJ2-5|NA
TGCGCCAGCAGCCAAGAGGGTAGCCAGAGGGAGACCCAGTACTTC
CASSQEGSQRETQYF
>NA|TRBV14|TRBJ2-1|NA
TGTGCCAGCAGCCAAGATCCGGCCGGGACTTTCTACAATGAGCAGTTCTTC
CASSQDPAGTFYNEQFF
>NA|TRBV20-1|TRBJ2-3|NA
TGCAGTGCAGCGGGAGATACGCAGTATTTT
CSAAGDTQYF
>TRBD2|TRBV5-6|TRBJ2-3|NA
TGTGCCAGCAGGTCCCTCGCTGGGGGGGATTGGGATACGCAGTATTTT
CASRSLAGGDWDTQYF
>TRBD2|TRBV15|TRBJ2-5|NA
TGTGCCACGCAACCGCCGACTCAGGGAGGGCAAGAGACCCAGTACTTC
CATQPPTQGGQETQYF
>NA|TRBV7-2|TRBJ2-2|NA
TGTGCCAGCAGCCCGACTCTAAACACCGGGGAGCTGTTTTTT
CASSPTLNTGELFF
>TRBD2|TRBV5-4|TRBJ2-4|NA
TGTGCCAGCAGCGCGGGAGCAGAATACGTAAACATTCAGTACTTC
CASSAGAEYVNIQYF
>TRBD2|TRBV19|TRBJ2-2|NA
TGTGCCAGCGCTCTAGCGGGAGGCCCCGGGGAGCTGTTTTTT
CASALAGGPGELFF
>TRBD1|TRBV12-5|TRBJ2-3|NA
TGTGCTAGTGGTCCGACAGGGGGGGACACAGATACGCAGTATTTT
CASGPTGGDTDTQYF
>NA|TRBV9|TRBJ2-1|NA
TGTGCCAGCAGCGCCCCCCGACAGGGGGGAAGCGGGAGGTTAGACAATGAGCAGTTCTTC
CASSAPRQGGSGRLDNEQFF
>TRBD2|TRBV6-5|TRBJ2-1|NA
TGTGCCAGCAGTACAGCGGGAGGTTCCTACAATGAGCAGTTCTTC
CASSTAGGSYNEQFF
>TRBD2|TRBV5-1|TRBJ2-1|NA
TGCGCCAGCAGCAAGGGACTAGCGGGAGGGCCCCCTAATGAGCAGTTCTTC
CASSKGLAGGPPNEQFF
>NA|TRBV6-4|TRBJ2-7|NA
TGTGCCAGCACTTTATACGGGAGAAACGAGCAGTACTTC
CASTLYGRNEQYF
>NA|TRBV11-2|TRBJ2-2|NA
TGTGCCAGCAGCTTAGGAGGGTTTGGCAGGCTCACCGGGGAGCTGTTTTTT
CASSLGGFGRLTGELFF
>NA|TRBV7-9|TRBJ1-1|NA
TGTGCCAGCAGCCCCGCGGCGAACACTGAAGCTTTCTTT
CASSPAANTEAFF
>NA|TRBV25-1|TRBJ2-7|NA
TGTGCCAGCACCCGAGGCGAGGGCACGAACGAGCAGTACTTC
CASTRGEGTNEQYF
>TRBD2|TRBV27|TRBJ2-1|once
TGTGCCAGCAGCCCCACTAGCGGGGCTAACAATGAGCAGTTCTTC
CASSPTSGANNEQFF
>NA|TRBV2|TRBJ2-5|NA
TGTGCCAGCAGCGACAGGTACCAAGAGACCCAGTACTTC
CASSDRYQETQYF
>TRBD1|TRBV2|TRBJ1-4|NA
TGTGCCAGCACCTATCGGCCCGGGACAGTGGGAACTAATGAAAAACTGTTTTTT
CASTYRPGTVGTNEKLFF
>NA|TRBV15|TRBJ2-3|NA
TGTGCCACCAGCAGAGGGGCAGGAAGCACAGATACGCAGTATTTT
CATSRGAGSTDTQYF
>NA|TRBV5-6|TRBJ1-2|NA
TGTGCCAGCAGCTTGGGAGTTGGCTACACCTTC
CASSLGVGYTF
>TRBD2|TRBV6-1|TRBJ2-1|once
TGTGCCAGCAGTGCCAGCGGGAGCTACAATGAGCAGTTCTTC
CASSASGSYNEQFF
>NA|TRBV2|TRBJ1-2|NA
TGTGCCAGCAGTGTCGAGGCAGGGATTCCGGGCTACACCTTC
CASSVEAGIPGYTF
>TRBD2|TRBV6-1|TRBJ2-2|NA
TGTGCCAGCAGTGAAGTGATTCCGGGACTAGCGGGAGCGCGGAACACCGGGGAGCTGTTTTTT
CASSEVIPGLAGARNTGELFF
>TRBD1|TRBV10-2|TRBJ2-3|NA
TGCGCCAGCAGGGGGGACAGGTACAGCACAGATACGCAGTATTTT
CASRGDRYSTDTQYF
>TRBD2|TRBV5-1|TRBJ2-1|NA
TGCGCCAGCAGCTTGGCGGGGTGGGGGCGGCGGGAGGCCTACAATGAGCAGTTCTTC
CASSLAGWGRREAYNEQFF
>NA|TRBV11-2|TRBJ2-1|NA
TGTGCCAGCAGCTCGAAATCGTCGGGACACCAATCCTACAATGAGCAGTTCTTC
CASSSKSSGHQSYNEQFF
>NA|TRBV21-1|TRBJ2-1|NA
TGTGCCAGCAGCAAAGGTGTACTAGCGGGACAAGTGAGTCCCTACAATGAGCAGTTCTTC
CASSKGVLAGQVSPYNEQFF
>TRBD2|TRBV29-1|TRBJ2-7|NA
TGCAGCGTTGTACTAGCGGGAGCAGCTGGAGTATACGAGCAGTACTTC
CSVVLAGAAGVYEQYF
>NA|TRBV11-2|TRBJ1-1|NA
TGTGCCAGCAGCTTAGAGAGGGGAGGAGAAGCTTTCTTT
CASSLERGGEAFF